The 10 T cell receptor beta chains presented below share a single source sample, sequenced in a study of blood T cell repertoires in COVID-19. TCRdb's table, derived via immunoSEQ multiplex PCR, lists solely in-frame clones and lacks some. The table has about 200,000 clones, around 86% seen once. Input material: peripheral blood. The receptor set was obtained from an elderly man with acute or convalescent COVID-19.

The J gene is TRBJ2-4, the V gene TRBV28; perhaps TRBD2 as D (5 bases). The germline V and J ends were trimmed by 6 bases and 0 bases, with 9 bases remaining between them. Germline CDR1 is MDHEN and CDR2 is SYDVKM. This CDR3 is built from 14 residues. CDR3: CASSASPAKNIQYF. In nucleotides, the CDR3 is TGTGCCAGCAGCGCTAGCCCAGCCAAAAACATTCAGTACTTC.

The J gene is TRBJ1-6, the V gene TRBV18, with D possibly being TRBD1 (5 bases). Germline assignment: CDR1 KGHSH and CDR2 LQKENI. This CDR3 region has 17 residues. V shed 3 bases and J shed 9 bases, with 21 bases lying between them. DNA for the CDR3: TGTGCCAGCTCACCTCTAGGGGCCTCTATAACGGGTTCACCCCTCCACTTT. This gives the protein CASSPLGASITGSPLHF.

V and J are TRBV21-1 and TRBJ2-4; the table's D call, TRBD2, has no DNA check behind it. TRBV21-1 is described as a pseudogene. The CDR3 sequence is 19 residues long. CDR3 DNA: TGTGCCAGCAGCAAAGTCGAGACTAGCGGGAGTATGGCCAAAAACATTCAGTACTTC. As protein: CASSKVETSGSMAKNIQYF.

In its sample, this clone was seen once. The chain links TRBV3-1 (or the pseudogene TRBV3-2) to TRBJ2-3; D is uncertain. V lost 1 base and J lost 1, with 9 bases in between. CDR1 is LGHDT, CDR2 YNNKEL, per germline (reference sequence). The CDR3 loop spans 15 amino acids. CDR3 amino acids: CASSQGVVGTDTQYF. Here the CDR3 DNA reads TGTGCCAGCAGCCAAGGTGTAGTGGGCACAGATACGCAGTATTTT.

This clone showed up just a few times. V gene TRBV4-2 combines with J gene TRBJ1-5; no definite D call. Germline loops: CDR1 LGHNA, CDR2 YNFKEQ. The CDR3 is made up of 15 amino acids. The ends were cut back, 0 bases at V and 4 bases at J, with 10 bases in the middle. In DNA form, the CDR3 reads TGTGCCAGCAGCCAAGATCCGACGGAGAATCAGCCCCAGCATTTT. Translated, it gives CASSQDPTENQPQHF.

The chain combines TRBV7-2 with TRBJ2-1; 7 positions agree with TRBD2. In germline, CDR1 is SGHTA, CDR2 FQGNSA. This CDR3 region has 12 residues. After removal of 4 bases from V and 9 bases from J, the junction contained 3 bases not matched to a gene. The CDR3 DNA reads TGTGCCAGCAGCTCGGGACTATTTGAGCAGTTCTTC. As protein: CASSSGLFEQFF. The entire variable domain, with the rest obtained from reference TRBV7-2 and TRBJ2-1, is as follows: GAGVSQSPSNKVTEKGKDVELRCDPISGHTALYWYRQSLGQGLEFLIYFQGNSAPDKSGLPSDRFSAERTGGSVSTLTIQRTQQEDSAVYLCASSSGLFEQFFGPGTRLTVL.

CDR3: CASSKWGGSSAQETQYF. In nucleotides, the CDR3 is TGTGCCAGCAGCAAGTGGGGCGGGAGTAGCGCCCAAGAGACCCAGTACTTC. The chain combines TRBV7-2 with TRBJ2-5, with TRBD2 matching 7 bases. Germline values: CDR1 SGHTA, CDR2 FQGNSA. The CDR3 extends over 17 amino acids. The ends lost 5 bases at V and 1 base at J; junction bases unmatched: 13.

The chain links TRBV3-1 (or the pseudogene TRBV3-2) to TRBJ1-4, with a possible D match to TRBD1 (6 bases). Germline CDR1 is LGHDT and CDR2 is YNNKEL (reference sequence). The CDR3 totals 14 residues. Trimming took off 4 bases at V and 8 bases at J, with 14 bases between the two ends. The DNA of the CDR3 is TGTGCCAGCAGCCCCCAGGGACATTGGGAAAAACTGTTTTTT. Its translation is CASSPQGHWEKLFF.

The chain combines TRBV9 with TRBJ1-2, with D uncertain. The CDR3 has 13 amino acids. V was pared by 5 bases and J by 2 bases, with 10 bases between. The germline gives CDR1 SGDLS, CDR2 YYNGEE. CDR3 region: CASSDDTNYGYTF. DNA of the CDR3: TGTGCCAGCAGTGACGACACCAACTATGGCTACACCTTC.

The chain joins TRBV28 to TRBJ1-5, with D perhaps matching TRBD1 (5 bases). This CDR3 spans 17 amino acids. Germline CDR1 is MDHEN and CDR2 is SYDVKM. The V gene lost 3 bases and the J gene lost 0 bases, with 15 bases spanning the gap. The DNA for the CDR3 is TGTGCCAGCAGTTTTCGACAGACAGCATATAGCAATCAGCCCCAGCATTTT. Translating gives CASSFRQTAYSNQPQHF.